One sample yielded the 12 T cell receptor beta chains listed below, sequenced in a study of cytomegalovirus exposure and HLA in healthy donors. The PCR made use of 60 Vbeta and 13 Jbeta primers. Data came from immunoSEQ multiplex PCR; TCRdb stores just in-frame clones and leaves some out. Of 200,000 to 250,000 clones in the sample, more than 75% were seen once. Sequencing was done on a sample of PBMCs. The receptors derive from a human donor in good health.

The V gene is TRBV6-4, the J gene TRBJ1-2, with D possibly TRBD1 on 6 matching bases. Trimming pared 4 bases from V and 4 bases from J, leaving 19 bases between. In germline, CDR1 is MRHNA, CDR2 SNTAGT. This CDR3 region has 16 residues. CDR3 amino acids: CASSVNPGGLGYGYTF. The CDR3 nucleotides are TGTGCCAGCAGTGTCAACCCGGGGGGGCTCGGCTATGGCTACACCTTC.

The chain carries TRBV27 and TRBJ2-5; TRBD2 aligns across 10 bases. The germline V gene encodes CDR1 MNHEY and CDR2 SMNVEV (reference sequence). This CDR3 spans 18 amino acids. V lost 1 base to trimming and J lost 5 bases; unmatched junction nucleotides: 13. The CDR3 DNA reads as TGTGCCAGCAGTTTATGGCCCCCAGGGAGCGGGAGGGTGGAGACCCAGTACTTC. Translated: CASSLWPPGSGRVETQYF.

The CDR3, as DNA: TGTGCCAGCAGCCCGGGTCCTAGCACCGGGGAGCTGTTTTTT. It encodes CASSPGPSTGELFF. The chain couples TRBV5-4 to TRBJ2-2; D not resolved. The germline V gene encodes CDR1 SGHNT and CDR2 YYREEE (reference sequence). This CDR3 has 14 amino acids. Trimming pared 4 bases from V and 4 bases from J, leaving 11 bases between.

The gene calls are TRBV7-8 and TRBJ2-3; 8 bases are shared with TRBD1. V was pared by 1 base and J by 10 bases, with 13 bases of the junction left unmatched. The germline V gene encodes CDR1 SGHVS and CDR2 FQNEAQ. This CDR3 is built from 16 residues. CDR3 sequence: CASSLGGDRLSFAQYF. The DNA for the CDR3 is TGTGCCAGCAGCTTAGGGGGGGACAGGCTTTCTTTTGCGCAGTATTTT.

The rearrangement links TRBV7-8 to TRBJ1-2, with 7 bases fitting TRBD1. Germline V gene data show CDR1 as SGHVS and CDR2 as FQNEAQ. The V and J ends lost 6 bases and 5 bases, in that order; junction bases with no gene match: 6. This CDR3 is built from 13 residues. Here the CDR3 reads CASRAGTAYGYTF. The CDR3 coding sequence is TGTGCCAGCAGGGCCGGGACAGCTTATGGCTACACCTTC.

The chain joins TRBV19 to TRBJ2-3; 9 bases are shared with TRBD2. J gave up 2 bases and V 5 bases, and 11 bases lay outside the gene matches. This CDR3 spans 17 amino acids. The germline V gene encodes CDR1 LNHDA and CDR2 SQIVND (reference sequence). CDR3: CASSGGTSLAITDTQYF. CDR3 coding DNA: TGTGCCAGTAGTGGAGGGACTAGCTTAGCTATCACAGATACGCAGTATTTT.

The V call is TRBV2, the J call TRBJ1-1; TRBD1 matches at 8 bases. In germline, CDR1 is SNHLY, CDR2 FYNNEI. The CDR3 is 15 residues long. V dropped 5 bases and J dropped 4; count of bases not matched to a gene: 9. The CDR3 nucleotides read TGTGCCAGCAGTTTACAGGGGGGAGTTGGCACTGAAGCTTTCTTT. Protein: CASSLQGGVGTEAFF.

This rearrangement joins TRBV7-2 to TRBJ2-7; 12 bases fit TRBD1. The CDR3 is 19 amino acids. V was clipped by 5 bases and J by 7 bases; unmatched bases: 21. Germline CDR1 is SGHTA and CDR2 is FQGNSA. CDR3 in amino acids: CASSETGTGGLPRRVEQYF. The CDR3 region has the DNA TGTGCCAGCAGCGAGACCGGGACAGGGGGCCTACCCCGTAGGGTGGAGCAGTACTTC.

The rearrangement joins TRBV5-4 to TRBJ2-5; 10 nucleotides agree with TRBD2. V trimming: 4 bases; J trimming: 2 bases; junction bases outside the gene matches: 5. The germline CDR1 and CDR2 sequences are SGHNT and YYREEE (reference sequence). The CDR3 extends over 15 amino acids. CDR3 amino acids: CASSLTAGGQETQYF. The CDR3 nucleotides read TGTGCCAGCAGCCTTACAGCGGGAGGGCAAGAGACCCAGTACTTC. Filled out from reference TRBV5-4 and TRBJ2-5, the complete variable domain reads ETGVTQSPTHLIKTRGQQVTLRCSSQSGHNTVSWYQQALGQGPQFIFQYYREEENGRGNFPPRFSGLQFPNYSSELNVNALELDDSALYLCASSLTAGGQETQYFGPGTRLLVL.

The chain employs TRBV6-5 and TRBJ1-2, with TRBD1 matching 8 bases. Germline CDR1 is MNHEY and CDR2 is SVGAGI. CDR3 length: 15 residues. V lost 4 bases and J lost 0; bases outside the gene matches: 4. The CDR3 DNA sequence: TGTGCCAGCAGTTGGACAGGGAATACTAACTATGGCTACACCTTC. This translates into CASSWTGNTNYGYTF.

CDR3: CASSRIAERGTQYF. CDR3 sequence (DNA): TGTGCCAGCAGCCGAATAGCGGAAAGGGGTACGCAGTATTTT. This sequence joins TRBV11-2 and TRBJ2-3; TRBD2 might be the D (6 bases). Trimming took 5 bases from V and 8 from J, leaving 17 bases between them. The CDR3 has 14 residues. CDR1 and CDR2 (germline): SGHAT, FQNNGV.

This clone was recorded a few times. J is TRBJ2-5 and V is TRBV5-1; TRBD1 matches 8 bases. Germline assignment: CDR1 SGHRS and CDR2 YFSETQ. Losses at the gene ends were 3 bases for V and 5 bases for J; bases not matched to a gene: 3. The CDR3 consists of 13 residues. In DNA, the CDR3 is TGCGCCAGCAGCTCAGGGGGCGCGGAGACCCAGTACTTC. Its protein is CASSSGGAETQYF.